This T cell receptor beta chain is from a study of T cell responses to AZD1222 COVID-19 vaccine. Repertoires were generated with immunoSEQ multiplex PCR, while TCRdb's copy carries only in-frame clones and drops some. The table includes some 130,000 clones, 70% to 90% detected once. V was clipped by 2 bases and J by 1 base; unmatched bases: 3. Germline values: CDR1 MNHEY, CDR2 SMNVEV (reference sequence). The CDR3 totals 15 residues. The TCR was taken from an adult in good health. The chain employs TRBV27 and TRBJ2-3, with 7 bases lining up with TRBD1. Sequencing was performed on peripheral blood, taken on day 0 of AZD1222 vaccination. For the CDR3, the DNA is TGTGCCAGCAGTTTAAAGGGGGCCGGCACAGATACGCAGTATTTT. This encodes CASSLKGAGTDTQYF.